The clone carrying this TCR beta chain was counted between two and nine times. Antigen unknown. The data originate from a study of CD8+ T cells in alopecia areata. Study in general: Treated patients swallowed 5 to 10 mg of oral tofacitinib twice daily.

Germline V gene data show CDR1 as SQVTM and CDR2 as ANQGSEA. Trimming removed 6 bases from V and 2 bases from J; junction bases left unmatched: 5. There are 13 residues in the CDR3. Specified treatment: oral pan-JAK inhibitor, 5-10 mg twice daily. Extracted RNA was reverse transcribed, and the resulting cDNA served as sequencing template. Sequenced by immunoSEQ multiplex PCR; TCRdb stores in-frame clones only, minus some. The sample carries about 200,000 clones, about three fifths recorded once. Study-level points and caveats: Lesional scalp, especially alopecia totalis/universalis, showed higher clonality than normal scalp.

The starting material was CD4+ T cells sorted from blood, obtained at week 24, from a patient treated with tofacitinib. The V gene is TRBV29-1, the J gene TRBJ2-5; 8 bases are shared with TRBD1. This TCR was sampled from a human donor with alopecia areata. Written as DNA, the CDR3 is TGCAGCGTGGGGACAGGATCTCAAGAGACCCAGTACTTC. Residues: CSVGTGSQETQYF.